Detailed here is one T cell receptor (beta chain). No antigen is known for it. There are no base qualities to consult, and no much larger clone falls within one base. Libraries came from PCR. Sequencing instrument: Illumina HiSeq 4000. High-throughput sequencing was used to profile the CDR3 region of the TCR beta-chain in every patient. In the source study's methods: The researchers built a classifier to tell apart papillary thyroid cancer patients with distant metastasis, based on CDR3 differences among clinicopathological groups. Repertoire diversity was assessed with the Shannon index, and tumor-blood repertoire similarity with the Morisita-Horn index. TCRdb's own reprocessing of the public reads used fastp at Q25 and MiXCR and kept productive beta chains. The V and J calls, along with clone size, are taken from TCRdb and not from the paper's own processing. In this sample the table shows around 45,000 clones, 15% to 20% of which occur a single time. 20% to 25% of the sample comes from the top ten.

These data are taken from a study of metastatic and nonmetastatic thyroid tumors (dated by TCRdb to the early 2020s). Regarding the research as a whole: For patients with malignant and with benign thyroid disease, the researchers compared repertoires between peripheral blood samples and tumor or nodule tissue samples. Results the study describes overall, beyond this receptor: TCR beta diversity was reported as significantly higher in malignant tumors than in benign nodules, in both blood and tumor samples.

No patient had received any treatment before thyroid surgery. Using T-cell receptor beta sequencing, the researchers looked back retrospectively at clinical samples from patients, gathered between about 2012 and 2018. The junction shows trimming of 3 bases on V and 3 bases on J, and the gene matches do not reach 7 bases of it. As encoded in the germline V gene, CDR1 is LGHNA while CDR2 is YNFKEQ. Measured from the cysteine to the phenylalanine, the CDR3 is 16 residues long. The only DNA kept is the CDR3, 48 bases in frame from the first base. This receptor was taken from a female donor with papillary thyroid cancer or a benign thyroid nodule (not recorded which). Some clones in this sample may be carry-over from other donors' samples. The sample comprised blood. The chain employs TRBV4-2 and TRBJ1-1; 10 bases in between match TRBD1. The nucleotide sequence is given as TGTGCCAGCAGCCATCCCCCGGGGACAGGGGACACTGAAGCTTTCTTT. It specifies CASSHPPGTGDTEAFF.